This TCR beta chain is drawn from a study of molecular identifiers for immune sequencing clone quantification. Findings of the study overall: Clones above 20 RNA copies held over 98% of effector molecules, under 1% in naive cells.

For bulk TCR libraries, previously described methods and listed TCR primers were used. TCRdb itself ran the PCR reads through MiXCR, one entry per CDR3 protein. Here the sample spans a few hundred thousand distinct CDR3 sequences, around 21% being singletons. Many counts were recorded for this clonotype. What it binds is unknown. Naive CD8 libraries were made from around 18,000 to 910,000 sorted cells, and they used 10%, 30% or 50% RNA. CDR3 length: 15 residues. V was clipped by 0 bases and J by 1 base; unmatched bases: 4. Per germline, CDR1 GTSNPN and CDR2 SVGIG (reference sequence). The V and J genes are TRBV30 and TRBJ2-3; 7 positions agree with TRBD1. The sequence was obtained from a human donor in good health. Some libraries in this study had Jurkat cell RNA spiked in. Sequencing used naive CD8+ T cells from blood, with Jurkat cell RNA spiked in. The subset here: FACS-sorted CD8+CD4-CCR7+CD45RA+ naive T cells. The CDR3 spells CAWSVLGQGTDTQYF. In DNA, the CDR3 is TGTGCCTGGAGTGTACTAGGACAGGGCACAGATACGCAGTATTTT.